The 18 T cell receptor beta chains presented below share a single source sample, sequenced in a study of post-analysis software for immune sequencing data. Study-wide points: Patients carried roughly five TRBV segments more frequently than controls did, and TRBV5-6, TRBV5-1 and TRBV20-1 were among them.

Incorporated into the TCR beta cDNA libraries were unique molecular identifiers, which served to reduce PCR and sequencing biases. TCRdb itself ran the PCR reads through MiXCR, one entry per CDR3 protein. The sample has approximately 690,000 distinct CDR3 sequences; around 64% are singletons. These TCRs are of unknown antigen specificity. The sample comprised blood. Receptors were obtained from a girl aged 2 to 9 with multiple sclerosis.

The CDR3 coding sequence is TGTGCCAGCAGCTTCGGACTAGCGGGATCATCTATACATTGGGAGCAGTTCTTC. Residues: CASSFGLAGSSIHWEQFF. This chain links TRBV11-1 with TRBJ2-1; 12 bases match TRBD2. The CDR3 length is 18 residues. Germline V gene data show CDR1 as SGHAT and CDR2 as FQDESV (reference sequence). J lost 10 bases, V lost 3 bases, and 16 bases had no gene match.

This chain connects TRBV5-1 to TRBJ2-2, with D uncertain. The CDR3 loop spans 15 amino acids. V shed 0 bases and J shed 2 bases, with 8 bases lying between them. Germline CDR1 is SGHRS and CDR2 is YFSETQ. This chain's CDR3 is CASSLDFINTGELFF. CDR3 sequence (DNA): TGCGCCAGCAGCTTGGACTTCATTAACACCGGGGAGCTGTTTTTT. Complete variable domain (other parts from reference TRBV5-1 and TRBJ2-2): KAGVTQTPRYLIKTRGQQVTLSCSPISGHRSVSWYQQTPGQGLQFLFEYFSETQRNKGNFPGRFSGRQFSNSRSEMNVSTLELGDSALYLCASSLDFINTGELFFGEGSRLTVL.

This clonotype was detected once. The rearrangement uses TRBV29-1 and TRBJ2-1; the D is unclear. From germline, CDR1 is SQVTM and CDR2 ANQGSEA. The length of the CDR3 is 15 residues. V was trimmed by 6 bases and J by 1 base, leaving 16 bases between them. The CDR3 bases are TGCAGCGTCTTCATCCGGGTTAGTTCCTACAATGAGCAGTTCTTC. This translates into CSVFIRVSSYNEQFF.

The J gene is TRBJ1-1, the V gene TRBV7-2; no firm D call. This CDR3 contains 13 residues. V shed 1 base and J shed 6 bases, with 9 bases lying between them. Germline assignment: CDR1 SGHTA and CDR2 FQGNSA. The CDR3 reads CASSLEYGAEAFF. The CDR3 bases are TGTGCCAGCAGCTTAGAGTACGGGGCTGAAGCTTTCTTT.

The V and J genes are TRBV11-2 and TRBJ1-1; no definite D call. Germline V lookup: CDR1 SGHAT, CDR2 FQNNGV. V dropped 1 base and J dropped 7 bases, with 13 bases sitting between them. This CDR3 is built from 14 residues. CDR3 sequence reads: CASSLALRQYEAFF. CDR3 nucleotide sequence: TGTGCCAGCAGCTTAGCTCTTCGGCAGTATGAAGCTTTCTTT.

The gene calls are TRBV12-3 or TRBV12-4 and TRBJ2-1; D is unresolved. The V gene lost 5 bases and the J gene lost 7 bases, with 9 bases spanning the gap. The CDR3 sequence is 12 residues long. CDR3 sequence reads: CASSLRLNEQFF. CDR3 DNA: TGTGCCAGCAGTCTTAGGTTGAATGAGCAGTTCTTC.

This chain joins TRBV5-1 and TRBJ2-3, with D possibly TRBD1 on 5 matching bases. The CDR3 has 15 amino acids. Between the trimmed V and J ends, which lost 8 bases and 2 bases, there was a span of 18 bases. The germline V gene has CDR1 SGHRS and CDR2 YFSETQ. The CDR3 DNA sequence: TGCGCCAGTCAGGGCCAGGGCGGAAACACAGATACGCAGTATTTT. As protein: CASQGQGGNTDTQYF.

The chain is built from TRBV4-2 and TRBJ2-1, with 12 bases aligning to TRBD2. The CDR3 is 17 amino acids. Trimming removed 4 bases from V and 5 bases from J; junction bases left unmatched: 9. Germline loops: CDR1 LGHNA, CDR2 YNFKEQ. The DNA of the CDR3 is TGTGCCAGCAGCCTCGGACTAGCGGGACAGATACACAATGAGCAGTTCTTC. It is translated as CASSLGLAGQIHNEQFF.

The rearrangement uses TRBV2 and TRBJ2-7; TRBD2 agrees at 9 bases. CDR1 is SNHLY and CDR2 is FYNNEI in the germline V gene. The CDR3 sequence is 15 residues long. V lost 4 bases and J lost 2; bases outside the gene matches: 6. DNA of the CDR3: TGTGCCAGCAGTGTTGGAAGCGGGAGGACCTACGAGCAGTACTTC. Its translation: CASSVGSGRTYEQYF.

This clonotype showed up just a few times. This sequence joins TRBV7-9 and TRBJ2-1; TRBD2 matches at 12 bases. After removal of 5 bases from V and 8 bases from J, the junction contained 10 bases not matched to a gene. Germline V gene lookup returns CDR1 SEHNR and CDR2 FQNEAQ (reference sequence). There are 16 residues in the CDR3. CDR3 nucleotide sequence: TGTGCCAGCAGCGGCGAGACTAGCGGGAGAAGGTATGAGCAGTTCTTC. Protein sequence: CASSGETSGRRYEQFF.

The V call is TRBV7-3, the J call TRBJ2-7; TRBD1 agrees at 10 bases. The germline CDR1 and CDR2 sequences are SGHTA and FQGTGA. Germline trimming cut 3 bases from V and 5 bases from J; bases unmatched to any gene: 10. This CDR3 spans 16 amino acids. The CDR3 region is CASSLGVGQGVHEQYF. The CDR3 region has the DNA TGTGCCAGCAGCTTGGGGGTAGGACAGGGGGTCCACGAGCAGTACTTC.

The rearrangement joins TRBV7-8 to TRBJ2-1; 7 nucleotides align to TRBD2. The CDR3 sequence is 16 residues long. V dropped 4 bases and J dropped 2; count of bases not matched to a gene: 8. Looked up from germline, CDR1 is SGHVS and CDR2 is FQNEAQ. CDR3 DNA sequence: TGTGCCAGCAGCTGGGGGGGAGGTGGGACCTACAATGAGCAGTTCTTC. Protein: CASSWGGGGTYNEQFF.

The chain employs TRBV20-1 and TRBJ1-2, with 7 bases aligning to TRBD1. CDR3 size: 18 residues. Trimming took 0 bases from V and 1 from J; bases not matched to a gene: 14. Germline V gene data show CDR1 as DFQATT and CDR2 as SNEGSKA (reference sequence). CDR3 loop: CSARDLLLGGTDNYGYTF. CDR3 DNA: TGCAGTGCTAGAGATCTCTTGTTGGGAGGGACAGATAACTATGGCTACACCTTC.

This sequence joins TRBV5-1 and TRBJ2-7; 9 bases match TRBD2. Germline assignment: CDR1 SGHRS and CDR2 YFSETQ. The length of the CDR3 is 15 residues. V trimming: 1 base; J trimming: 6 bases; junction bases outside the gene matches: 8. The CDR3 DNA reads TGCGCCAGCAGCTTGATGCGGCGGGAGGGCGGCGAGCAGTACTTC. This codes for CASSLMRREGGEQYF.

V usage is TRBV29-1 and J usage is TRBJ2-3; D could derive from TRBD1 or TRBD2 (5 bases each). The V end lost 1 base, the J end lost 6 bases, and 14 bases lay between the germline ends. The CDR3 is 14 amino acids. Germline-derived CDR1 and CDR2 are SQVTM and ANQGSEA. As DNA, the CDR3 is TGCAGCGTTGAAGGAGAGAGGGGCAGCGATACGCAGTATTTT. It translates to CSVEGERGSDTQYF.

This chain joins TRBV12-3 or TRBV12-4 and TRBJ2-5; D gene uncertain. This CDR3 is built from 12 residues. The germline V and J ends were trimmed by 6 bases and 2 bases, with 7 bases remaining between them. The chain's CDR3 is CASRGSQETQYF. DNA for the CDR3: TGTGCCAGCAGGGGTTCACAAGAGACCCAGTACTTC.

The table lists this clonotype with a few counts. The genes are TRBV20-1 and TRBJ2-1; weak D call: TRBD1 (5 bases). The CDR3 sequence is 13 residues long. The germline V and J ends were trimmed by 8 bases and 0 bases, with 11 bases remaining between them. The germline gives CDR1 DFQATT, CDR2 SNEGSKA (reference sequence). The CDR3 here is CSLQVPSYNEQFF. DNA of the CDR3: TGCAGTCTACAGGTTCCCTCCTACAATGAGCAGTTCTTC.

The V call is TRBV12-5, the J call TRBJ2-4, with 7 bases identical to TRBD2. The last part of the DNA fits TRBJ2-7 better; the J call may be wrong. The CDR3 is 12 amino acids. Per germline, CDR1 LGHNT and CDR2 FRNRAP. CDR3 amino acids: CASGHSGYEQYF. CDR3 DNA sequence: TGTGCTAGTGGCCATAGCGGGTACGAGCAGTACTTC.